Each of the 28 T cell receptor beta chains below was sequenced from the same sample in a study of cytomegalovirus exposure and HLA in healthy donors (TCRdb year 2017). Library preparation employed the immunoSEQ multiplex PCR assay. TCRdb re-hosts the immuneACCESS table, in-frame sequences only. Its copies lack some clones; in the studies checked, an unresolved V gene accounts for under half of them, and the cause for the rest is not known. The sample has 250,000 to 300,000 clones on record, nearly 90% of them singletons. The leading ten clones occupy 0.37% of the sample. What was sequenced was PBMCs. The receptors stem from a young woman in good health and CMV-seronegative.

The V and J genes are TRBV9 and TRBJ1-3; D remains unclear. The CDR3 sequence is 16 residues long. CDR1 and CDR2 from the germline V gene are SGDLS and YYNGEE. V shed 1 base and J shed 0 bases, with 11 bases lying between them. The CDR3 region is CASSVTTIGSGNTIYF. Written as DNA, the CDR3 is TGTGCCAGCAGCGTAACCACCATCGGCTCTGGAAACACCATATATTTT.

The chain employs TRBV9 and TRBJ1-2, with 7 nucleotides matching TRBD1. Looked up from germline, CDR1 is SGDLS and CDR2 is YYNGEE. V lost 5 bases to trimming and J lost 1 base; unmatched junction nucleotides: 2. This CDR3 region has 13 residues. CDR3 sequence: CASRGTDNYGYTF. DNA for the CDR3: TGTGCCAGCAGGGGGACAGATAACTATGGCTACACCTTC.

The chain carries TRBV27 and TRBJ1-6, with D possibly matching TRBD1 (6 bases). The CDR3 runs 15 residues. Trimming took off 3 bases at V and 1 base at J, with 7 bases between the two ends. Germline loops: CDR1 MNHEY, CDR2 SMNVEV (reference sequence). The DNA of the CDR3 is TGTGCCAGCAGTTTGAGGGGGTCCTATAATTCACCCCTCCACTTT. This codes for CASSLRGSYNSPLHF.

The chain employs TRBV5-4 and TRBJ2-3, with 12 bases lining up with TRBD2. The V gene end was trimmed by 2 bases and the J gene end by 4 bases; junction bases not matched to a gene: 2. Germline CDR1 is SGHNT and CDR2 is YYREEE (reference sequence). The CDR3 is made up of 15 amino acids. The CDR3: CASSFGLAGPDTQYF. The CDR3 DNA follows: TGTGCCAGCAGCTTCGGACTAGCGGGGCCAGATACGCAGTATTTT.

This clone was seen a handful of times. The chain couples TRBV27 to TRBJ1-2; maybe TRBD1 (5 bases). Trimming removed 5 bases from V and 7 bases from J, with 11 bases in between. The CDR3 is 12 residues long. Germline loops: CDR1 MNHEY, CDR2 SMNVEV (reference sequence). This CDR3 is CASSPQGRGYTF. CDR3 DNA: TGTGCCAGCAGTCCTCAGGGCCGTGGCTACACCTTC.

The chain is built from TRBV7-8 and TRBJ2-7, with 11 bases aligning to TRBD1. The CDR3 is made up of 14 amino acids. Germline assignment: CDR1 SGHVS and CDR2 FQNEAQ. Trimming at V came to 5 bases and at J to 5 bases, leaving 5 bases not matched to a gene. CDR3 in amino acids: CASSQGQGVDEQYF. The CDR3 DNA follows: TGTGCCAGCAGCCAGGGACAGGGGGTGGACGAGCAGTACTTC.

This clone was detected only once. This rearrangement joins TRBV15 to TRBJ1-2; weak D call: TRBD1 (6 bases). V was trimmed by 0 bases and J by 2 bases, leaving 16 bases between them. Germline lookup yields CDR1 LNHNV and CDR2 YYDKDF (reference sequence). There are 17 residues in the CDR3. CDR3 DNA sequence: TGTGCCACCAGCAGAGATTTCGGACAGCCACGCAACTATGGCTACACCTTC. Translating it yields CATSRDFGQPRNYGYTF.

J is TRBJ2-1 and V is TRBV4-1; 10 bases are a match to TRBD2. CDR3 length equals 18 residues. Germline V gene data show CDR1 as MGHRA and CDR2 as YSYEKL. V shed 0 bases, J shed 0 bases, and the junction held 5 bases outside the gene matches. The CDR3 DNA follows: TGCGCCAGCAGCCAAGACAGCGGGGGGGCAGTCTCCTACAATGAGCAGTTCTTC. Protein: CASSQDSGGAVSYNEQFF.

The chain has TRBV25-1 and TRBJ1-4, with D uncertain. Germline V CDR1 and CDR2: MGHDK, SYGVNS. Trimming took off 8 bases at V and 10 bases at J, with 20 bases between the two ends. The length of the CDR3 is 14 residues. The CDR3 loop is CASSNSGGFGKLFF. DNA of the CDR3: TGTGCCAGCTCAAACAGTGGAGGGTTCGGAAAACTGTTTTTT.

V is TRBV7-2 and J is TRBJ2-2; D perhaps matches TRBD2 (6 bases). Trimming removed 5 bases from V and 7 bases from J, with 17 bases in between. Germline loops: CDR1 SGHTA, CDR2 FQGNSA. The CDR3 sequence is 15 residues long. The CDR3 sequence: CASSHGPEGGGELFF. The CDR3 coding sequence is TGTGCCAGCAGCCACGGACCGGAGGGCGGCGGGGAGCTGTTTTTT.

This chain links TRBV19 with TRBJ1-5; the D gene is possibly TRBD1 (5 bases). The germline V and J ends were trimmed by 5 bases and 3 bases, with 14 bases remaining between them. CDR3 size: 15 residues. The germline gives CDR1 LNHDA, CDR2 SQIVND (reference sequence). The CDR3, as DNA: TGTGCCAGTAGTGACCAGTGGGGGGTCAATCAGCCCCAGCATTTT. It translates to CASSDQWGVNQPQHF.

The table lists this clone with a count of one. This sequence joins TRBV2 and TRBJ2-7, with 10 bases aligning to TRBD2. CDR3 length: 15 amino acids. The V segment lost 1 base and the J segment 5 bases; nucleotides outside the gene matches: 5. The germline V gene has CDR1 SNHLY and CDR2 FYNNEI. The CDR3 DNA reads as TGTGCCAGCAGTGAAGGGGGACTAGCGCTCCACGAGCAGTACGTC. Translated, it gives CASSEGGLALHEQYV.

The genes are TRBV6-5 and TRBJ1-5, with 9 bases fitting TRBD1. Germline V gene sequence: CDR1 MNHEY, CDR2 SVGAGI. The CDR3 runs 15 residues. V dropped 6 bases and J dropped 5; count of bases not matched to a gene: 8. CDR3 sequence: CASSPGTGIHQPQHF. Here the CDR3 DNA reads TGTGCCAGCAGCCCCGGGACAGGGATTCATCAGCCCCAGCATTTT.

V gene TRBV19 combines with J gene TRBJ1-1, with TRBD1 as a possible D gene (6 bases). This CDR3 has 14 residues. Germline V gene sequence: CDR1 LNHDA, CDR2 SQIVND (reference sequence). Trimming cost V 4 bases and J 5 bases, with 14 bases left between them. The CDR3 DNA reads TGTGCCAGTAGTAACCAAGGGGGGGGAACTGAAGCTTTCTTT. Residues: CASSNQGGGTEAFF. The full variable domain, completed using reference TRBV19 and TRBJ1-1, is DGGITQSPKYLFRKEGQNVTLSCEQNLNHDAMYWYRQDPGQGLRLIYYSQIVNDFQKGDIAEGYSVSREKKESFPLTVTSAQKNPTAFYLCASSNQGGGTEAFFGQGTRLTVV.

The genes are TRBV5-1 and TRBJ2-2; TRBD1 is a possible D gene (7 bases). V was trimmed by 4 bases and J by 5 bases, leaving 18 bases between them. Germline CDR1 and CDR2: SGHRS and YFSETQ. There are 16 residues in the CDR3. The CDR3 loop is CASSGGTARKTGELFF. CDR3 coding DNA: TGCGCCAGCAGCGGGGGGACAGCCAGAAAAACCGGGGAGCTGTTTTTT.

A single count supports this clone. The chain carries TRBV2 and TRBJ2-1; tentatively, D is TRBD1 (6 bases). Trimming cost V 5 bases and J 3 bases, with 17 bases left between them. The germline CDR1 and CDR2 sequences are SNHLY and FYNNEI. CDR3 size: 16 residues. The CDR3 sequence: CASSPSPRGGYNEQFF. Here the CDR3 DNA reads TGTGCCAGCAGTCCCTCCCCCCGAGGGGGCTACAATGAGCAGTTCTTC.

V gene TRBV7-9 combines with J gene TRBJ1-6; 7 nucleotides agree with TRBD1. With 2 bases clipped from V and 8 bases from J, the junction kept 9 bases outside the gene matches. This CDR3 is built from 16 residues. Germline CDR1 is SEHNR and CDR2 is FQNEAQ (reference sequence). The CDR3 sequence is CASSLRPGTDDSPLHF. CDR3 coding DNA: TGTGCCAGCAGCTTACGCCCCGGGACAGACGATTCACCCCTCCACTTT.

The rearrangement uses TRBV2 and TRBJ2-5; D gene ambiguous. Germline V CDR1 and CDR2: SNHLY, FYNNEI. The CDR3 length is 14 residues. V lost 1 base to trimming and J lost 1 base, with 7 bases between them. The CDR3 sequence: CASSEVQFQETQYF. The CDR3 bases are TGTGCCAGCAGTGAAGTGCAGTTCCAAGAGACCCAGTACTTC.

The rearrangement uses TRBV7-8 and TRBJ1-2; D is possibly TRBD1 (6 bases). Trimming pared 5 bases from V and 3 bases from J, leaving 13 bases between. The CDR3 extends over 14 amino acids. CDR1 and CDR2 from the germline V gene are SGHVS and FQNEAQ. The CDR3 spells CASSPGQPYYGYTF. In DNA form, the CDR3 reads TGTGCCAGCAGCCCCGGACAGCCATACTATGGCTACACCTTC. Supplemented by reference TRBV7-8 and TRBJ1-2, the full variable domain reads GAGVSQSPRYKVAKRGQDVALRCDPISGHVSLFWYQQALGQGPEFLTYFQNEAQLDKSGLPSDRFFAERPEGSVSTLKIQRTQQEDSAVYLCASSPGQPYYGYTFGSGTRLTVV.

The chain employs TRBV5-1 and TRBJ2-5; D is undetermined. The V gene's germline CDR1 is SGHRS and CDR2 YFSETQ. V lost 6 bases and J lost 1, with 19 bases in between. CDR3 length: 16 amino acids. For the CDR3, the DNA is TGCGCCAGCACGTTCATACCCCGAGATGTCCAAGAGACCCAGTACTTC. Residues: CASTFIPRDVQETQYF.

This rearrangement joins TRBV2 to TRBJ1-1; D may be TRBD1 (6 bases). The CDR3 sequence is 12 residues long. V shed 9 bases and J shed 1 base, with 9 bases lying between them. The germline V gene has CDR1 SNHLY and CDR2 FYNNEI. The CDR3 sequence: CARDRQNTEAFF. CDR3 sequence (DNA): TGTGCCAGAGACAGGCAGAACACTGAAGCTTTCTTT. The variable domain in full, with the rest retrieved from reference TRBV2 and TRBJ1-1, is EPEVTQTPSHQVTQMGQEVILRCVPISNHLYFYWYRQILGQKVEFLVSFYNNEISEKSEIFDDQFSVERPDGSNFTLKIRSTKLEDSAMYFCARDRQNTEAFFGQGTRLTVV.

This chain's CDR3 is CASSFDFTSLYEQYF. The CDR3 region has the DNA TGTGCCAGCAGTTTTGACTTCACCTCCCTCTACGAGCAGTACTTC. The J gene is TRBJ2-7, the V gene TRBV27; D gene uncertain. Trimming stripped 3 bases from V and 3 bases from J, with 15 bases between. Germline CDR1 MNHEY, CDR2 SMNVEV (reference sequence). The CDR3 length is 15 residues.

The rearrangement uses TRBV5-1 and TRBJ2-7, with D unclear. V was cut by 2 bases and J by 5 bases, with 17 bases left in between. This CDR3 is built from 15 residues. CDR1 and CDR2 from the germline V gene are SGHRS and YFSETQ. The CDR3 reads CASSFLGQVVNEQYF. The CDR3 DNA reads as TGCGCCAGCAGCTTTCTTGGGCAGGTTGTGAACGAGCAGTACTTC.

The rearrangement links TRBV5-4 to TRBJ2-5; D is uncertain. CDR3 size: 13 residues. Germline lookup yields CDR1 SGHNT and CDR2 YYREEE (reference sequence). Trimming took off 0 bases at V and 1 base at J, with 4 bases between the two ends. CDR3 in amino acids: CASSLDSQETQYF. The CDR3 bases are TGTGCCAGCAGCTTGGACAGCCAAGAGACCCAGTACTTC.

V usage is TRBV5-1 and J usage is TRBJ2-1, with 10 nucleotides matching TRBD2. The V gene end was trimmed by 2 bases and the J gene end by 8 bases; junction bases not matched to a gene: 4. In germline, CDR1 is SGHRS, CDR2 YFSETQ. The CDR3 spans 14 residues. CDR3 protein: CASSFTSGDYEQFF. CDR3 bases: TGCGCCAGCAGCTTCACTAGCGGGGACTATGAGCAGTTCTTC.

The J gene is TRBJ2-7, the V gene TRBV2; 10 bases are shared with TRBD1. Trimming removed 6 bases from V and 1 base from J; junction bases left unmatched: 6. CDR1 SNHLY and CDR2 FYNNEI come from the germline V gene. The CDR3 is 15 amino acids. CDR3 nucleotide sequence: TGTGCCAGCAGGGTGGGACAGGGGTCTTCCTACGAGCAGTACTTC. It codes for CASRVGQGSSYEQYF.

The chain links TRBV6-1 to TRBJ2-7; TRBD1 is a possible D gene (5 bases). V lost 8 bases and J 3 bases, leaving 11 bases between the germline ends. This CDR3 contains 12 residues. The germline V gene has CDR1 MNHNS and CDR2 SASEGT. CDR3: CASEGDYYEQYV. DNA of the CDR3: TGTGCCAGCGAAGGGGATTACTACGAGCAGTACGTC.

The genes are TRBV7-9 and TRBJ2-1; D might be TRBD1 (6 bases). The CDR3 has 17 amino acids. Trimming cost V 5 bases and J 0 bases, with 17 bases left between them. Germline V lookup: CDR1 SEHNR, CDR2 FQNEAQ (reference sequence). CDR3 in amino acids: CASSTNSGARSYNEQFF. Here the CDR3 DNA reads TGTGCCAGCAGCACGAACTCAGGGGCTCGCTCCTACAATGAGCAGTTCTTC.